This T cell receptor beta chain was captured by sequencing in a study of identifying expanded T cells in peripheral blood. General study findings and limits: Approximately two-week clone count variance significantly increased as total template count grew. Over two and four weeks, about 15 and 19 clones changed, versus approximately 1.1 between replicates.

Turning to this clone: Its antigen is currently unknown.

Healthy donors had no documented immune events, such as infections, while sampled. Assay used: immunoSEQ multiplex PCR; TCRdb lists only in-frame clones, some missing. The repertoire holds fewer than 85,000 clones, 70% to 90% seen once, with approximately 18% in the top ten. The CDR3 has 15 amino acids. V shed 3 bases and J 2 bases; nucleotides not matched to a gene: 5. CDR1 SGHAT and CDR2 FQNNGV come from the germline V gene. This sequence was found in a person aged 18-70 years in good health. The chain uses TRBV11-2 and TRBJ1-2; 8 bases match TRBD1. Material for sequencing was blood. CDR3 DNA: TGTGCCAGCAGCTTTGGGACAGGTGGAAACTATGGCTACACCTTC. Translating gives CASSFGTGGNYGYTF.